Each of the 3 T cell receptor beta chains below was sequenced from the same sample in a study of Ad26.COV2.S vaccination and SARS-CoV-2 variants. Treatment denoted: some 20 received Ad26.COV2.S at low or high dose, single or two shots; about five received placebo; per-sample allocation not given. Samples analyzed were those drawn on day 63 after the first vaccine or placebo injection. Only in-frame clones appear in the TCRdb table, and some are missing; sequencing was by immunoSEQ multiplex PCR. This table has 350,000 to 500,000 clones, roughly nine tenths appearing once. This specimen consisted of peripheral blood, obtained in a trial of Ad26.COV2.S vaccine versus placebo. These TCRs come from a person aged 18 to 59 who received the Ad26.COV2.S COVID-19 vaccine or a placebo.

The genes are TRBV28 and TRBJ2-2; the D gene could be TRBD1 or TRBD2 (5 bases each). Germline lookup yields CDR1 MDHEN and CDR2 SYDVKM. Trimming pared 1 base from V and 4 bases from J, leaving 19 bases between. CDR3 length: 18 amino acids. CDR3 sequence: CASSLYGATGTSTGELFF. CDR3 DNA: TGTGCCAGCAGTTTATACGGCGCAACCGGGACCAGCACCGGGGAGCTGTTTTTT.

This clone appeared a single time. The rearrangement joins TRBV28 to TRBJ2-5; 8 bases match TRBD2. The germline CDR1 and CDR2 sequences are MDHEN and SYDVKM. The junction had 12 bases not matched to a gene; V was cut back by 2 bases and J by 4 bases. CDR3 length: 17 residues. CDR3 in DNA: TGTGCCAGCAGTTTAATCAGACGGGGGGGTTCAGGAGAGACCCAGTACTTC. This gives the protein CASSLIRRGGSGETQYF.

This chain connects TRBV5-6 to TRBJ2-2; no clear D. Germline V gene sequence: CDR1 SGHDT, CDR2 YYEEEE. The V end lost 4 bases, the J end lost 1 base, and 14 bases lay between the germline ends. The CDR3 has 16 amino acids. The CDR3 DNA reads as TGTGCCAGCAGCAACCACGGGCAATTGAACACCGGGGAGCTGTTTTTT. Its protein product is CASSNHGQLNTGELFF. Complete variable domain (other parts from reference TRBV5-6 and TRBJ2-2): DAGVTQSPTHLIKTRGQQVTLRCSPKSGHDTVSWYQQALGQGPQFIFQYYEEEERQRGNFPDRFSGHQFPNYSSELNVNALLLGDSALYLCASSNHGQLNTGELFFGEGSRLTVL.